Listed here are 9 T cell receptor beta chains from one sample, sequenced in a study of T cell clonality in common variable immunodeficiency. Whole-study findings and limits: In common variable immunodeficiency, TCR beta chains reportedly carried fewer deletions and N-nucleotide insertions.

TCRdb's table, derived via immunoSEQ multiplex PCR, lists solely in-frame clones and lacks some. The sample was found to contain some 14,000 clones, and every one recurs. No antigen has been assigned to these receptors. The sample consisted of peripheral blood mononuclear cells. The receptors were gathered from a human donor with common variable immunodeficiency.

This clone occurred many times. The missing CDR3 end, 3 residues past where the read stops, is filled in from the germline J gene. The chain employs TRBV10-1 and TRBJ2-2; 9 nucleotides match TRBD1. After removal of 2 bases from V and 5 bases from J, the junction contained 3 bases not matched to a gene. The CDR3 consists of 15 residues. CDR1 is WNHNN, CDR2 SYGVQD, per germline (reference sequence). The CDR3 here is CASSEGTGRTGELFF. CDR3 DNA (partial): TGCGCCAGCAGTGAGGGGACAGGGAGGACCGGGGAG.

This clone was counted between two and nine times. The CDR3 end lies 3 residues beyond the end of the read and is filled in from the germline J gene. The gene calls are TRBV6-1 and TRBJ1-1, with a tentative D call TRBD1 (6 bases). The length of the CDR3 is 15 residues. Germline CDR1 reads MNHNS; CDR2 reads SASEGT. Trimming stripped 6 bases from V and 4 bases from J, with 18 bases between. CDR3 DNA, as far as it was read: TGTGCCAGCAGGGAACCACAGGGTCGGACCACTGAA. Translating gives CASREPQGRTTE. The full-length CDR3 reads as CASREPQGRTTEAFF.

Notes on this clone: The CDR3 end lies 3 residues beyond the end of the read and is filled in from the germline J gene. The gene calls are TRBV7-2 and TRBJ2-7; the D gene is possibly TRBD2 (7 bases). CDR3 size: 15 residues. The germline V and J ends were trimmed by 5 bases and 2 bases, with 16 bases remaining between them. The germline CDR1 and CDR2 sequences are SGHTA and FQGNSA. The CDR3 DNA, read in part, is TGTGCCAGCAGCCCGGTCGGGGGGCAGACCTACGAG. It encodes CASSPVGGQTYE. Given in full, the CDR3 is CASSPVGGQTYEQYF. Full variable domain (outside the CDR3, taken from reference TRBV7-2 and TRBJ2-7): GAGVSQSPSNKVTEKGKDVELRCDPISGHTALYWYRQSLGQGLEFLIYFQGNSAPDKSGLPSDRFSAERTGGSVSTLTIQRTQQEDSAVYLCASSPVGGQTYEQYFGPGTRLTVT.

This clone was counted a few times. The read finishes 3 residues shy of the CDR3 end, and the germline J gene is used to complete it. This sequence joins TRBV7-6 and TRBJ1-1; weak D call: TRBD1 (6 bases). The CDR3 loop spans 15 amino acids. V lost 7 bases and J lost 0, with 15 bases in between. The germline V gene has CDR1 SGHVS and CDR2 FNYEAQ. The CDR3 loop reads CASNPTGILNTEAFF. Incomplete CDR3 DNA: TGTGCCAGCAACCCTACAGGGATCCTGAACACTGAA.

CDR3 DNA, as far as it was read: TGTGCCAGTAGTACGGGGATTTCAGATACG. It yields the protein CASSTGISDT. The CDR3 in full is CASSTGISDTQYF. This sequence joins TRBV19 and TRBJ2-3, with D maybe TRBD2 (5 bases). The missing CDR3 end, 3 residues past where the read stops, is filled in from the germline J gene. CDR3 length: 13 residues. The V gene lost 4 bases and the J gene lost 4 bases, with 9 bases spanning the gap. Germline-derived CDR1 and CDR2 are LNHDA and SQIVND (reference sequence).

This clone has only a few counts. The sequenced fragment ends 3 residues before the CDR3 boundary, so the rest is inferred from the germline J gene. This chain joins TRBV19 and TRBJ2-7, with 11 positions matching TRBD1. Per the germline V gene, CDR1 is LNHDA and CDR2 is SQIVND (reference sequence). The V segment lost 5 bases and the J segment 5 bases; nucleotides outside the gene matches: 5. The length of the CDR3 is 14 residues. CDR3 in amino acids: CASSLDRGLDEQYF. CDR3 DNA (partial): TGTGCCAGTAGTCTGGACAGGGGGCTCGACGAG.

In its sample, this clone is medium-sized. The CDR3 is cut off 3 residues early in the read; its end comes from the germline J gene. J is TRBJ2-3 and V is TRBV4-1; D perhaps matches TRBD1 (6 bases). Germline V gene lookup returns CDR1 MGHRA and CDR2 YSYEKL. The V end lost 4 bases, the J end lost 4 bases, and 15 bases lay between the germline ends. The CDR3 is 15 residues long. The covered CDR3 bases are TGCGCCAGCAGCCTGCAGGGGAATGACGCAGATACG. As protein: CASSLQGNDADT. The complete CDR3 protein is CASSLQGNDADTQYF.

This clone came up a few times. The CDR3 end falls 3 residues outside the read, so it is completed with the germline J gene. The V and J genes are TRBV7-2 and TRBJ2-7; D is perhaps TRBD1 (5 bases). Germline V CDR1 and CDR2: SGHTA, FQGNSA. The CDR3 length is 12 residues. Trimming removed 8 bases at V and 1 base at J, with 9 bases between. Partial CDR3 DNA: TGTGCCAGCCAGGACAAATCCTACGAG. Translation gives CASQDKSYE. The entire CDR3 is CASQDKSYEQYF.

This clone was observed a few times. The read finishes 3 residues shy of the CDR3 end, and the germline J gene is used to complete it. Other DNA sequences of this sample code for an identical CDR3. The chain employs TRBV7-2 and TRBJ2-7, with D perhaps TRBD1 (5 bases). From germline, CDR1 is SGHTA and CDR2 FQGNSA. V lost 3 bases and J lost 4, with 13 bases in between. CDR3 size: 14 residues. CDR3 bases read: TGTGCCAGCAGCTTGGGGCTCCTAGTATACGAG. Encoded protein: CASSLGLLVYE. The full CDR3 is CASSLGLLVYEQYF.